This TCR beta chain is drawn from a study of radiotherapy plus CTLA-4 blockade in lung cancer. On the study more broadly: Of the patients, 15% to 20% showed objective responses and around 32% attained disease control.

Germline V gene lookup returns CDR1 MNHNS and CDR2 SASEGT. The CDR3 runs 14 residues. With 1 base removed from V and 10 bases from J, the gap between germline ends came to 16 bases. Assay: immunoSEQ multiplex PCR; the TCRdb copy retains only in-frame clones and omits some. Here the sample spans under 90,000 clones, about 78% being singletons. It was focal radiation plus CTLA-4 blockade with ipilimumab that patients with chemo-refractory metastatic non-small-cell lung cancer received. About this clone: Its antigen is unknown.

The study's findings and limits: It was early blood T cell clone dynamics, with interferon-beta, that reportedly best predicted response. Researchers report tumor-derived TCR clones expanding in blood after radiotherapy plus ipilimumab.

The V gene is TRBV6-1, the J gene TRBJ2-5; D perhaps matches TRBD1 (7 bases). This TCR derives from a human donor with non-small cell lung cancer that progressed on radiotherapy plus ipilimumab. This specimen consisted of peripheral blood, obtained from a patient treated with radiotherapy plus ipilimumab. The CDR3 loop is CASSEGQGGLGQYF. The CDR3 bases are TGTGCCAGCAGTGAAGGGCAGGGGGGTCTGGGCCAGTACTTC.